This TCR beta chain was sequenced for a study of T cells in Graves' hyperthyroidism and ophthalmopathy. As for the study in general: The authors collected peripheral blood at initial diagnosis, before any treatment.

Germline V gene data show CDR1 as DFQATT and CDR2 as SNEGSKA (reference sequence). The CDR3 covers 14 residues. V was clipped by 3 bases and J by 4 bases; unmatched bases: 6. The source material, RNA transcripts, was used to amplify TCR beta CDR3 regions. With the HTBI primer set, the TCR CDR3 went through a first round of RT-PCR. TCRdb reanalysed the multiplex PCR reads using MiXCR and keeps one entry per CDR3 protein. This table holds roughly 240,000 distinct CDR3 sequences, around 17% found once. Exclusion followed for patients with uncontrolled infection, other autoimmune disease, pregnancy or lactation.

The sequenced sample consisted of blood. The genes are TRBV20-1 and TRBJ2-7, with TRBD1 matching over 10 bases. The clonotype was recovered from a woman aged 18-29 years with Graves' ophthalmopathy. CDR3 residues: CSARPGQGFYEQYF. For the CDR3, the DNA is TGCAGTGCTAGGCCGGGACAGGGGTTTTACGAGCAGTACTTC.